The TCR beta chain under discussion was sequenced for a study of blood T cell repertoires in COVID-19. Study background: PBMCs, B-cell-depleted T cells, or T cells provided the cDNA or gDNA that made up the material.

Germline CDR1 reads SGDLS; CDR2 reads YYNGEE. The CDR3 length is 16 residues. The V and J ends lost 0 bases and 2 bases respectively, with 11 bases between them. In the original workflow: Reference gene primers were amplified, and this amplification served to estimate nucleated cell counts. Only in-frame clones appear in the TCRdb table, and some are missing; sequencing was by immunoSEQ multiplex PCR. V, J and clone size were drawn from that table, and D and trimming were deduced from the DNA. This table has about 140,000 clones, 84% appearing once. The chain is built from TRBV9 and TRBJ2-2; tentative D call: TRBD2 (6 bases). The source material was peripheral blood. This clonotype was obtained from a human donor in a cohort sampled during active COVID-19. The CDR3 region has the DNA TGTGCCAGCAGCGTAGGAATAGCGGTTAACACCGGGGAGCTGTTTTTT. Translated: CASSVGIAVNTGELFF.